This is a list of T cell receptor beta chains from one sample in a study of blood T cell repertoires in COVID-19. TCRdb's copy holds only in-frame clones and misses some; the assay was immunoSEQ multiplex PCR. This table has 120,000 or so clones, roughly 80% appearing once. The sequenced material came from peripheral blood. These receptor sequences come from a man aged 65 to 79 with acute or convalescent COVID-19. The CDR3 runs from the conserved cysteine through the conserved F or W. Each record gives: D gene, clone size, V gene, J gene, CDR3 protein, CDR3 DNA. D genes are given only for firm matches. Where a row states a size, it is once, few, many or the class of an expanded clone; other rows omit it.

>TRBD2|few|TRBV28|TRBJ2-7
CASSLSLGLLSYEQYF
TGTGCCAGCAGTTTATCCCTGGGACTACTTTCCTACGAGCAGTACTTC
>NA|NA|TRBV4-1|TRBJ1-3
CASSQMAGGNTIYF
TGCGCCAGCAGCCAAATGGCAGGGGGAAACACCATATATTTT
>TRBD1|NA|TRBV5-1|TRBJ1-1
CASSNFDRATEAFF
TGCGCCAGCAGCAATTTCGACAGGGCCACTGAAGCTTTCTTT
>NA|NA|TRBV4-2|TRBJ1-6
CASSQPQAGSPLHF
TGTGCCAGCAGCCAGCCGCAGGCGGGGTCACCCCTCCACTTT
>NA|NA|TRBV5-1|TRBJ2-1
CASSLAGYSYNEQFF
TGCGCCAGCAGCTTGGCAGGGTATTCCTACAATGAGCAGTTCTTC
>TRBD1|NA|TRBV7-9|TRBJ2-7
CASSPDRVGEQYF
TGTGCCAGCAGCCCGGACAGGGTGGGTGAGCAGTACTTC
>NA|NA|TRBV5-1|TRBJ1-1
CASSPNTRTASEAFF
TGCGCCAGCAGCCCTAACACCCGGACAGCTTCTGAAGCTTTCTTT
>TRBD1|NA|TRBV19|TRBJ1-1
CASSNPPGQTNTEAFF
TGTGCCAGTAGTAACCCACCGGGACAGACGAACACTGAAGCTTTCTTT
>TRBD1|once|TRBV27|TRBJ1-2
CASSLLGTGGNYGYTF
TGTGCCAGCAGTTTACTAGGGACAGGGGGCAACTATGGCTACACCTTC
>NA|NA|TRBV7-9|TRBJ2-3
CASSLVSTDTQYF
TGTGCCAGCAGCTTAGTAAGCACAGATACGCAGTATTTT
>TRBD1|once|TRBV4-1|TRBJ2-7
CASSVNRDRRYEQYF
TGCGCCAGCAGCGTCAACCGGGACAGGAGGTACGAGCAGTACTTC
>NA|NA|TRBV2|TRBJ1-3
CASSVRQGWNTIYF
TGTGCCAGCAGTGTTCGTCAGGGTTGGAACACCATATATTTT
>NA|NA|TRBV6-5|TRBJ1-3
CASSPTLASGNTIYF
TGTGCCAGCAGTCCGACACTTGCCTCTGGAAACACCATATATTTT
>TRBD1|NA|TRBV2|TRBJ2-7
CASSGTARTGIYEQYF
TGTGCCAGCAGCGGGACAGCTAGAACTGGGATCTACGAGCAGTACTTC
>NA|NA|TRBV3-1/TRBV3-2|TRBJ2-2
CASSPGVGLGELFF
TGTGCCAGCAGCCCTGGAGTCGGTCTCGGGGAGCTGTTTTTT
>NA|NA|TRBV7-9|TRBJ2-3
CASSLYGVSGDTQYF
TGTGCCAGCAGCTTGTACGGGGTTAGTGGAGATACGCAGTATTTT